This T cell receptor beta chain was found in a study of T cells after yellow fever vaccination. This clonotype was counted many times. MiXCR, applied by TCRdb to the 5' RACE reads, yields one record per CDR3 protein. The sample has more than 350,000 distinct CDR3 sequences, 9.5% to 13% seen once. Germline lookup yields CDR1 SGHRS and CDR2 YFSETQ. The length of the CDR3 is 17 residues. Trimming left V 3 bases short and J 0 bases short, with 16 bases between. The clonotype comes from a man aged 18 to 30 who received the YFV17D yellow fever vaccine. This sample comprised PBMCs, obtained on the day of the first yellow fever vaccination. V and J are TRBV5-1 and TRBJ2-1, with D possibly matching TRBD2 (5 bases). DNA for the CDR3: TGCGCCAGCAGCTCCACGGCAGGCAGCGGCTCCTACAATGAGCAGTTCTTC. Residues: CASSSTAGSGSYNEQFF.